This TCR beta chain comes out of a study of shared T cell receptors in the human thymus. In germline, CDR1 is MDHEN, CDR2 SYDVKM. The junction had 11 bases not matched to a gene; V was cut back by 3 bases and J by 3 bases. This CDR3 has 17 amino acids. This clone was recorded only once. The table came from immunoSEQ multiplex PCR; TCRdb's copy has only in-frame clones and leaves some out. The table lists hundreds of thousands of clones, over 75% of them singletons. These data were also filed under a second study, of human thymus T cells. Per that paper: Thymic samples were excised during corrective heart operations. Thymic and blood repertoires appeared to display a bias in their usage of V and J genes. Related work found strong thymic repertoire overlap between unrelated individuals.

Sequenced material: thymocytes. V and J are TRBV28 and TRBJ2-7; 10 positions match TRBD2. This sequence was found in a boy under three years old with a congenital heart defect. CDR3 region: CASSFSSLAGVGYEQYF. As DNA, the CDR3 is TGTGCCAGCAGTTTCTCTTCGCTAGCGGGAGTTGGCTACGAGCAGTACTTC.